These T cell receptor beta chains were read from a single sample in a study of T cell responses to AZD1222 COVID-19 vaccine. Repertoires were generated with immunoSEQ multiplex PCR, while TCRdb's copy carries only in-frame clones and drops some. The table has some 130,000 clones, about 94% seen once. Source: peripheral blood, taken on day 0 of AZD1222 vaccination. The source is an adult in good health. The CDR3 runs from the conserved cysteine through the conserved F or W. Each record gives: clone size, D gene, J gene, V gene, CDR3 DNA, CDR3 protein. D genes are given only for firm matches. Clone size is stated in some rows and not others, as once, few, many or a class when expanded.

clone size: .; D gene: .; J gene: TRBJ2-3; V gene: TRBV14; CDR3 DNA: TGTGCCAGCAGCCAACTTACTAGCAGTCGAGCAGATACGCAGTATTTT; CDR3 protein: CASSQLTSSRADTQYF
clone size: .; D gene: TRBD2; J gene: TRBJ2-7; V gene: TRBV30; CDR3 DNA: TGTGCCTGGAGTGCCCCACCCAGACTAGCGGGGACCTACGAGCAGTACTTC; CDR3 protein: CAWSAPPRLAGTYEQYF
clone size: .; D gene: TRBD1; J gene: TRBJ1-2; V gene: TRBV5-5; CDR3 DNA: TGTGCCAGCAGCGCGCCGGGACAGCCCTATGGCTACACCTTC; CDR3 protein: CASSAPGQPYGYTF
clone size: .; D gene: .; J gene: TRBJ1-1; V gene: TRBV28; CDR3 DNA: TGTGCCAGCAGTTCCCCAAAGGGGGTAACGTCTGAAGCTTTCTTT; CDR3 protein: CASSSPKGVTSEAFF
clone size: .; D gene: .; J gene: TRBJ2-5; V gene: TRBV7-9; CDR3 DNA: TGTGCCAGCAGCTTAGACCCCCGTAGGACCCAGTACTTC; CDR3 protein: CASSLDPRRTQYF
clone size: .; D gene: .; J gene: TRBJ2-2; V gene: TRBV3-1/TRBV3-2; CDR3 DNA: TGTGCCAGCAGCCAAGTTAGGACCGGGGAGCTGTTTTTT; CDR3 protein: CASSQVRTGELFF
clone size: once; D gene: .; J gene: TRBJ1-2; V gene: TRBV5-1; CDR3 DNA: TGCGCCAGCAGCTTGGAAGGTGCCTATGGCTACACCTTC; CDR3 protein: CASSLEGAYGYTF
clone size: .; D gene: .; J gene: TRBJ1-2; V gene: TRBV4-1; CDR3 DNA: TGCGCCAGCAGCCAAGATCGGATAGAACAGTCCCAGAGGGGGGGTGGCTACACCTTC; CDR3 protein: CASSQDRIEQSQRGGGYTF
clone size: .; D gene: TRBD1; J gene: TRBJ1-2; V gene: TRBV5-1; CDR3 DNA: TGCGCCAGCAGCACACCGGGACAGGGGGAGGGCTACACCTTC; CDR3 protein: CASSTPGQGEGYTF
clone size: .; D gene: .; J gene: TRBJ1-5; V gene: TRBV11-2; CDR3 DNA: TGTGCCAGCAGCCCGGGCTTCGGGCCCAATCAGCCCCAGCATTTT; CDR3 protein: CASSPGFGPNQPQHF
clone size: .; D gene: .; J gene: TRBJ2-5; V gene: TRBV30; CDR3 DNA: TGTGCCTGGAAGGGACTCTCGGGGGCCGAGACCCAGTACTTC; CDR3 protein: CAWKGLSGAETQYF
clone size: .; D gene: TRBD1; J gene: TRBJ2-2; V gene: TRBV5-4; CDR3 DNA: TGTGCCAGCAGCTTGGAGACAGGGGGGACCGGGGAGCTGTTTTTT; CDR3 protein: CASSLETGGTGELFF
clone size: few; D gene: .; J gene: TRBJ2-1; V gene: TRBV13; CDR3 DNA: TGTGCCAGCAGCTTAGGGGCCAGGAGGTTGGGTCGGACAATTGGGAATGAGCAGTTCTTC; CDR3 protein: CASSLGARRLGRTIGNEQFF
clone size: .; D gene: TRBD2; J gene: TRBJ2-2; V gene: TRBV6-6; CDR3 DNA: TGTGCCAGCAGTTCCCCGGGGGGAGGCCGGGAGCTGTTTTTT; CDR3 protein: CASSSPGGGRELFF
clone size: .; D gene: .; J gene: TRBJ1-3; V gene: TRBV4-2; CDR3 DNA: TGTGCCAGCAGCCCTAACAGGGTTGGAAACACCATATATTTT; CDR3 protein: CASSPNRVGNTIYF
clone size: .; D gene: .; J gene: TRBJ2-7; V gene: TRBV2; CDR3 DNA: TGTGCCTCTAATAATCGAGCGCGATCCTACGAGCAGTACTTC; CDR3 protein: CASNNRARSYEQYF
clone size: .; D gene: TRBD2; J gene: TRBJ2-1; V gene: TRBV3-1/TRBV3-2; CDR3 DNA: TGTGCCAGCAGCGCTCTAGCGGGCGGATACAATGAGCAGTTCTTC; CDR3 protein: CASSALAGGYNEQFF
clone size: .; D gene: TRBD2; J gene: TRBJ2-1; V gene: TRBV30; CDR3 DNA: TGTGCCTGGAGTACTAGCGGGGGGGCCCATGAGCAGTTCTTC; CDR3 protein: CAWSTSGGAHEQFF
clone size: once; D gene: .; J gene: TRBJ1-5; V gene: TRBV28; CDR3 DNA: TGTGCCAGCAGTTTCGCGGGGCTCCAGCCCCAGCATTTT; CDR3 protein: CASSFAGLQPQHF
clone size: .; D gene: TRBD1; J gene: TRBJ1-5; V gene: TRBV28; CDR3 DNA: TGTGCCAGCAGTTTAGGACAGGGGAATCAGCCCCAGCATTTT; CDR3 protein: CASSLGQGNQPQHF
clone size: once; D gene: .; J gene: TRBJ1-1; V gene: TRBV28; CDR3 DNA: TGTGCCAGCAGTCCGATTGGACCGAACACTGAAGCTTTCTTT; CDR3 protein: CASSPIGPNTEAFF
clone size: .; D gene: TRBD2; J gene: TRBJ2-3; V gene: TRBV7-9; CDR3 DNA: TGTGCCAGCAGCCCTCGTACTAGCGGGGCCACAGATACGCAGTATTTT; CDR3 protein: CASSPRTSGATDTQYF
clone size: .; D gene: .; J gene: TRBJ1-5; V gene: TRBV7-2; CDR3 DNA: TGTGCCAGCAGCTTAGACCAATCGGGCAATCAGCCCCAGCATTTT; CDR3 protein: CASSLDQSGNQPQHF
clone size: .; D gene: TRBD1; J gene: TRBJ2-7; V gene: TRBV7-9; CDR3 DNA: TGTGCCAGCAGACAATGGACAGGATTAAACCTGGGGTCATCCTACGAGCAGTACTTC; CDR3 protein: CASRQWTGLNLGSSYEQYF
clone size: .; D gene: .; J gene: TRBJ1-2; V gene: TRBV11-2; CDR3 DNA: TGTGCCAGCAGCTTAGATCTTGGAGGGATCAATGGCTACACCTTC; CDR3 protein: CASSLDLGGINGYTF
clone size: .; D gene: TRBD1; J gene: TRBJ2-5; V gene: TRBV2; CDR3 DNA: TGTGCCAGCAAAGGGGACAGGGAGACCCAGTACTTC; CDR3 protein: CASKGDRETQYF
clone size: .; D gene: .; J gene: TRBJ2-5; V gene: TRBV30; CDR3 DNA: TGTGCCTGGTCTCAAGAGACCCAGTACTTC; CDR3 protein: CAWSQETQYF
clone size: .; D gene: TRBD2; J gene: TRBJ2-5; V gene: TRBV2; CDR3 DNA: TGTGCCAGCACGTTCCGAGCGGGAGAAAAAGAGACCCAGTACTTC; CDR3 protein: CASTFRAGEKETQYF
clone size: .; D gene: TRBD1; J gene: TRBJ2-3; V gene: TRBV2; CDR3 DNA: TGTGCCAGCAGTGGGGGACAGGGGGTCCCCACAAATACGCAGTATTTT; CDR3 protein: CASSGGQGVPTNTQYF
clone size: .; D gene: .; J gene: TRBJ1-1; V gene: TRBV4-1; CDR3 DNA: TGCGCCAGCAGCCAAGATCCGGGGTGGAACACTGAAGCTTTCTTT; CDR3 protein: CASSQDPGWNTEAFF
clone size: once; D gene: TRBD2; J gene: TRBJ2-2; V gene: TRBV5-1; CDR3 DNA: TGCGCCAGCAGCATCGGACTAGCGGGGGGGCCTTCTAGCACCGGGGAGCTGTTTTTT; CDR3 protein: CASSIGLAGGPSSTGELFF
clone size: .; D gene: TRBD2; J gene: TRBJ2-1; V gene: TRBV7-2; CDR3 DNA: TGTGCCAGCAGCTCGGGACTAGCCTCCTACAATGAGCAGTTCTTC; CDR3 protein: CASSSGLASYNEQFF
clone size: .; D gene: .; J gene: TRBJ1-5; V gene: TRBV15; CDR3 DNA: TGTGCCACCAGCAGAGGGACCCTTACCAGAGGCAAAGAGCCCCAGCATTTT; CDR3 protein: CATSRGTLTRGKEPQHF
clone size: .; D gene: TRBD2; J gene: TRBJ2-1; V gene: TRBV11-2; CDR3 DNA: TGTGCCAGCAGCTATAAAGCGGGAGTGGGGAATGAGCAGTTCTTC; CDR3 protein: CASSYKAGVGNEQFF
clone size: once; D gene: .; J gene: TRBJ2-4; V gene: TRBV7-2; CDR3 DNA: TGTGCCAGCAGCATAGGGGGTACCAAAAACATTCAGTACTTC; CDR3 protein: CASSIGGTKNIQYF
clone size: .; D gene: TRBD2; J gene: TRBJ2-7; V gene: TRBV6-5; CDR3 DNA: TGTGCCAGCCAGATCGGGACTAAGTCCTACGAGCAGTACTTC; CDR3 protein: CASQIGTKSYEQYF
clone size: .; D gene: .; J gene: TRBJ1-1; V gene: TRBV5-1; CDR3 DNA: TGCGCCAGCAGCTTGGCGCCGGGAAAGGGAGCTGAAGCTTTCTTT; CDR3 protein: CASSLAPGKGAEAFF
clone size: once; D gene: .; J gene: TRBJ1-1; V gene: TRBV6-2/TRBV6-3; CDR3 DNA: TGTGCCAGCAGTTACTCCCCCCGGCGAAACACTGAAGCTTTCTTT; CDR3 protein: CASSYSPRRNTEAFF
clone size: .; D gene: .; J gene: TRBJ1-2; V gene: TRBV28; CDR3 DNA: TGTGCCAGCAGTTTGCCCCCGGCAGGGTTTAACTATGGCTACACCTTC; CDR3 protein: CASSLPPAGFNYGYTF
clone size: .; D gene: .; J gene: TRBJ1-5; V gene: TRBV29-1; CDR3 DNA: TGCAGCGCGGACCGGGGGGGTAGCAATCAGCCCCAGCATTTT; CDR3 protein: CSADRGGSNQPQHF
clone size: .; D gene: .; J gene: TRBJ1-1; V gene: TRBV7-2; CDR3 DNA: TGTGCCAGCAGCTACACTGTTAACACTGAAGCTTTCTTT; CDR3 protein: CASSYTVNTEAFF
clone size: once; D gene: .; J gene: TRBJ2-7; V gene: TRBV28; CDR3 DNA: TGTGCCAGCAGTTTATTTGGCTCCTACGAGCAGTACTTC; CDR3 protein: CASSLFGSYEQYF
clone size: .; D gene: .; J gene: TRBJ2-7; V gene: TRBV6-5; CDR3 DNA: TGTGCCAGCAGTTACCGCAGTGGAAACTACGAGCAGTACTTC; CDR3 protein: CASSYRSGNYEQYF
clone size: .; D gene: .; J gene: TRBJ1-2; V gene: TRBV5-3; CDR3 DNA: TGTGCCAGAAACCGCCGGGACTTACCGTATGGCTACACCTTC; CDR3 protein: CARNRRDLPYGYTF
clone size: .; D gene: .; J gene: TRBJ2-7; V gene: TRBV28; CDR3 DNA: TGTGCCAGCAGTTTGGTTCTCCACAAGGTGAACGAGCAGTACTTC; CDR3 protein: CASSLVLHKVNEQYF
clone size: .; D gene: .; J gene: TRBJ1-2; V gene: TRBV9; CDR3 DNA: TGTGCCAGCAGCGCCTCCAACTATGGCTACACCTTC; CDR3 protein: CASSASNYGYTF
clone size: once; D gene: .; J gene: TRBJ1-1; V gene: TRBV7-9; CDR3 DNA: TGTGCCAGCACCTTTTATAGATGGAACACTGAAGCTTTCTTT; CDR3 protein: CASTFYRWNTEAFF
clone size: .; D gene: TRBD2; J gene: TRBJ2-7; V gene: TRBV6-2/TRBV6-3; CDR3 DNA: TGTGCCAGCAGTTACTCAACGGGACTAGTTCCTCTCTACGAGCAGTACTTC; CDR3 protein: CASSYSTGLVPLYEQYF
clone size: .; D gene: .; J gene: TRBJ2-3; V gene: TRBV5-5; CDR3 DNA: TGTGCCAGCAGCCCCGGCCTTTCTTGGGGCACAGATACGCAGTATTTT; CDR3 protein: CASSPGLSWGTDTQYF
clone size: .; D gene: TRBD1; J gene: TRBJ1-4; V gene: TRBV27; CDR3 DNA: TGTGCCAGCAGCCCAAAACGTCCCGGGACAGGGTCAGCTGAAAAACTGTTTTTT; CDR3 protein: CASSPKRPGTGSAEKLFF
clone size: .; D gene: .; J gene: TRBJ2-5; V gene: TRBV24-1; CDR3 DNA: TGTGCCACCAGTGACGGGGGTGTTTTCGGAGAGACCCAGTACTTC; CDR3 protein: CATSDGGVFGETQYF
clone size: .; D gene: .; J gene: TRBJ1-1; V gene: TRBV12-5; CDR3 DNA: TGTGCTAGTGGTTCCCGGACGGGAACTGAAGCTTTCTTT; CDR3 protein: CASGSRTGTEAFF